The T cell receptor (beta chain) described here comes from a study of blood T cell repertoires in COVID-19. This table comes from immunoSEQ multiplex PCR, and its TCRdb copy is limited to in-frame clones, with some not included. This sample has over 150,000 clones; 88% occur once, and the top ten carry more than 8.5%. With 2 bases removed from V and 0 bases from J, the gap between germline ends came to 5 bases. Germline V gene sequence: CDR1 SGHRS, CDR2 YFSETQ. The CDR3 is 13 residues long. The clonotype comes from a woman between 18 and 30 years old who had recovered from COVID-19. Input material: PBMCs or T cells enriched from blood (not recorded which). The chain employs TRBV5-1 and TRBJ1-1; no reliable D call. CDR3 nucleotides: TGCGCCAGCAGCTTCCGGGTGAACACTGAAGCTTTCTTT. Protein product: CASSFRVNTEAFF.